The present entry profiles one T cell receptor beta chain with its context. Its antigen is unknown. The CDR3 extends over 11 amino acids. Germline V gene lookup returns CDR1 LNHDA and CDR2 SQIVND (reference sequence). Trimming left V 3 bases short and J 11 bases short, with 8 bases between. Every isolated RNA sample was fully reverse transcribed, so sequencing captured expressed TCRB transcripts. Sequencing used immunoSEQ multiplex PCR; TCRdb keeps in-frame clones, though not all of them. Of hundreds of thousands of clones listed, over 10% are singletons. Naive, central memory, regulatory and stem cell-like memory cells within the CD4+ compartment were sorted using CD45RO/CCR7/CD25/CD127/CD95/CD27. These data originate in a study of beta chain features in type 1 diabetes. Study-level information: The study found patients and healthy donors alike in age, gender and cell yields. Study-level results: Among all four CD4+ subsets, Type 1 diabetes patients had TCRB CDR3s that were moderately but significantly shorter.

Sequenced input: naive CD4+ T cells from blood. The clonotype was recovered from a young man with type 1 diabetes. This chain uses TRBV19 with TRBJ1-5; TRBD1 might be the D (5 bases). This CDR3 reads CASSIGGSQHF. The DNA for the CDR3 is TGTGCCAGTAGTATCGGGGGATCCCAGCATTTT.